The 30 T cell receptor beta chains presented below share a single source sample, sequenced in a study of shared clonotypes between healthy human individuals. Only in-frame clones appear in the TCRdb table, and some are missing; sequencing was by immunoSEQ multiplex PCR. The sample has millions of clones, over 85% seen once. The sequenced sample was naive CD4+ T cells from PBMCs. Subset meaning: CD45RA+ positively selected. The receptor set was obtained from a man younger than 30 in good health. Some clones in this sample may be carry-over from other donors' samples.

This sequence joins TRBV19 and TRBJ1-2; 7 bases fit TRBD1. The CDR3 spans 12 residues. Germline-derived CDR1 and CDR2 are LNHDA and SQIVND (reference sequence). The trim removed 6 bases at V and 4 bases at J, leaving 2 bases unmatched. CDR3 in amino acids: CASRTGSYGYTF. DNA of the CDR3: TGTGCCAGTAGGACAGGGTCCTATGGCTACACCTTC.

This rearrangement joins TRBV27 to TRBJ2-1, with 12 bases matching TRBD2. This CDR3 comprises 18 residues. CDR1 and CDR2 (germline): MNHEY, SMNVEV (reference sequence). J gave up 0 bases and V 8 bases, and 11 bases lay outside the gene matches. CDR3: CASGPGLAGTLSYNEQFF. CDR3 coding DNA: TGTGCCAGCGGCCCGGGACTAGCGGGTACCCTCTCCTACAATGAGCAGTTCTTC.

This chain links TRBV7-3 with TRBJ2-6, with D perhaps TRBD1 (6 bases). CDR3 length: 19 amino acids. The ends were cut back, 1 base at V and 0 bases at J, with 16 bases in the middle. Germline-derived CDR1 and CDR2 are SGHTA and FQGTGA. The CDR3 DNA sequence: TGTGCCAGCAGCTTAAGTGGGGGCGAATATTTCTCTGGGGCCAACGTCCTGACTTTC. It yields the protein CASSLSGGEYFSGANVLTF. The full variable domain, completed using reference TRBV7-3 and TRBJ2-6, is GAGVSQTPSNKVTEKGKYVELRCDPISGHTALYWYRQSLGQGPEFLIYFQGTGAADDSGLPNDRFFAVRPEGSVSTLKIQRTERGDSAVYLCASSLSGGEYFSGANVLTFGAGSRLTVL.

The chain employs TRBV7-9 and TRBJ2-7; D is unclear. Trimming removed 4 bases at V and 6 bases at J, with 7 bases between. The CDR3 extends over 11 amino acids. Germline CDR1 SEHNR, CDR2 FQNEAQ (reference sequence). CDR3 DNA: TGTGCCAGCAGCTATAAAAGCGAGCAGTACTTC. Residues: CASSYKSEQYF. Variable domain in full (rest from reference TRBV7-9 and TRBJ2-7): DTGVSQNPRHKITKRGQNVTFRCDPISEHNRLYWYRQTLGQGPEFLTYFQNEAQLEKSRLLSDRFSAERPKGSFSTLEIQRTEQGDSAMYLCASSYKSEQYFGPGTRLTVT.

With respect to this clone: Different DNA sequences within this sample yield the same CDR3. The rearrangement links TRBV6-1 to TRBJ2-2, with D unresolved. There are 13 residues in the CDR3. The V gene lost 3 bases and the J gene lost 1 base, with 3 bases spanning the gap. Germline CDR1 and CDR2: MNHNS and SASEGT. The CDR3 is CASSEGNTGELFF. DNA of the CDR3: TGTGCCAGCAGTGAGGGGAACACCGGGGAGCTGTTTTTT.

The chain combines TRBV7-8 with TRBJ2-1; no clear D gene. Per germline, CDR1 SGHVS and CDR2 FQNEAQ. Trimming stripped 7 bases from V and 6 bases from J, with 19 bases between. CDR3 length: 15 residues. CDR3 coding DNA: TGTGCCAGCACCTTGGCGGCAGTCCCCACCAATGAGCAGTTCTTC. It is translated as CASTLAAVPTNEQFF. Full variable domain (rest looked up from reference TRBV7-8 and TRBJ2-1): GAGVSQSPRYKVAKRGQDVALRCDPISGHVSLFWYQQALGQGPEFLTYFQNEAQLDKSGLPSDRFFAERPEGSVSTLKIQRTQQEDSAVYLCASTLAAVPTNEQFFGPGTRLTVL.

This sequence joins TRBV19 and TRBJ1-1; D is perhaps TRBD1 (5 bases). Trimming took 8 bases from V and 4 from J, leaving 14 bases between them. Germline assignment: CDR1 LNHDA and CDR2 SQIVND (reference sequence). CDR3 length equals 13 residues. The CDR3 loop reads CASLAGQSTEAFF. The CDR3 nucleotides read TGTGCCAGTTTGGCAGGGCAGTCCACTGAAGCTTTCTTT.

V and J are TRBV19 and TRBJ2-7, with 9 bases identical to TRBD1. Germline CDR1 reads LNHDA; CDR2 reads SQIVND (reference sequence). This CDR3 has 18 amino acids. With 1 base clipped from V and 3 bases from J, the junction kept 13 bases outside the gene matches. CDR3 coding DNA: TGTGCCAGTAGTATAGCCGGGACAGGGCTTTTCCTCGACTACGAGCAGTACTTC. Amino acids: CASSIAGTGLFLDYEQYF.

The chain combines TRBV6-5 with TRBJ2-7, with D perhaps matching TRBD1 (5 bases). The CDR3 covers 14 residues. Per germline, CDR1 MNHEY and CDR2 SVGAGI. V was pared by 0 bases and J by 7 bases, with 13 bases between. The CDR3 here is CASSYSRDRLEQYF. The DNA for the CDR3 is TGTGCCAGCAGTTACTCCAGAGACAGACTTGAGCAGTACTTC.

Concerning this clone itself: Other DNA sequences in the same sample also yield this CDR3. The chain links TRBV5-1 to TRBJ2-7; 9 nucleotides match TRBD2. The V and J ends lost 0 bases and 2 bases, in that order; junction bases with no gene match: 6. The germline CDR1 and CDR2 sequences are SGHRS and YFSETQ. The CDR3 runs 16 residues. In nucleotides, the CDR3 is TGCGCCAGCAGCTTGGTTTTGGCGGGAGGGCCCTACGAGCAGTACTTC. Its translation is CASSLVLAGGPYEQYF.

This CDR3 is CASSEFPGLSWNEQFF. The CDR3 DNA reads as TGTGCCAGCAGTGAATTCCCGGGACTCTCGTGGAATGAGCAGTTCTTC. This rearrangement joins TRBV2 to TRBJ2-1, with D perhaps TRBD2 (6 bases). This CDR3 comprises 16 residues. Germline CDR1 and CDR2: SNHLY and FYNNEI. The V end lost 2 bases, the J end lost 7 bases, and 18 bases lay between the germline ends.

This clone was counted once. The CDR3 nucleotides read TGTGCCAGCAGCCTCGCTAGCACGGGGGAGACCCAGTACTTC. Residues: CASSLASTGETQYF. The chain couples TRBV7-6 to TRBJ2-5; D might be TRBD2 (5 bases). Deletions cut 5 bases from V and 5 bases from J, with 15 bases between. This CDR3 comprises 14 residues. The germline V gene encodes CDR1 SGHVS and CDR2 FNYEAQ.

The chain uses TRBV5-1 and TRBJ1-1, with no clear D. V was pared by 4 bases and J by 4 bases, with 11 bases between. From germline, CDR1 is SGHRS and CDR2 YFSETQ. This CDR3 contains 13 residues. The CDR3 reads CASSATGSTEAFF. The DNA for the CDR3 is TGCGCCAGCAGCGCCACCGGGAGCACTGAAGCTTTCTTT.

This clone has more than one count but fewer than ten. The chain has TRBV10-3 and TRBJ1-1; possibly TRBD1 for D (6 bases). The CDR3 is 14 amino acids. Germline V CDR1 and CDR2: ENHRY, SYGVKD. Trimming stripped 5 bases from V and 6 bases from J, with 16 bases between. The CDR3: CAISKQGSHSEAFF. The CDR3 DNA is TGTGCCATCAGTAAACAGGGATCCCACTCTGAAGCTTTCTTT.

The rearrangement joins TRBV6-1 to TRBJ2-1; D uncertain. This CDR3 is built from 15 residues. V lost 8 bases and J 3 bases, leaving 17 bases between the germline ends. Germline CDR1 reads MNHNS; CDR2 reads SASEGT. The chain's CDR3 is CASSIRPPGYNEQFF. The CDR3 nucleotides are TGTGCCAGCTCCATTAGACCCCCGGGCTACAATGAGCAGTTCTTC.

The rearrangement links TRBV5-1 to TRBJ2-3; D unresolved. Germline V lookup: CDR1 SGHRS, CDR2 YFSETQ. Deletions cut 1 base from V and 0 bases from J, with 12 bases between. The length of the CDR3 is 16 residues. As DNA, the CDR3 is TGCGCCAGCAGCTTGAGGACCACCTTGAGCACAGATACGCAGTATTTT. Protein sequence: CASSLRTTLSTDTQYF.

The J gene is TRBJ2-1, the V gene TRBV6-1; TRBD1 is a possible D gene (5 bases). V was clipped by 6 bases and J by 7 bases, with 10 bases between them. The CDR3 loop spans 12 amino acids. Germline V gene sequence: CDR1 MNHNS, CDR2 SASEGT. In nucleotides, the CDR3 is TGTGCCAGCAGCCTCAGGGAAAATGAGCAGTTCTTC. Protein sequence: CASSLRENEQFF.

V gene TRBV19 combines with J gene TRBJ2-1; the match to TRBD1 covers 7 bases. Germline lookup yields CDR1 LNHDA and CDR2 SQIVND (reference sequence). The CDR3 sequence is 14 residues long. Trimming removed 3 bases from V and 6 bases from J; junction bases left unmatched: 5. The DNA for the CDR3 is TGTGCCAGTAGTATGAGGGGACAGTCCAATGAGCAGTTCTTC. Its protein product is CASSMRGQSNEQFF.

This clone was detected only a few times. The rearrangement links TRBV11-2 to TRBJ1-5; unclear D gene. Germline CDR1 is SGHAT and CDR2 is FQNNGV. This CDR3 comprises 14 residues. V lost 1 base and J lost 7, with 11 bases in between. CDR3 in DNA: TGTGCCAGCAGCTTAGTGGGGAAAAACCAGCCCCAGCATTTT. The encoded protein is CASSLVGKNQPQHF.

The rearrangement uses TRBV19 and TRBJ1-2; tentative D call: TRBD1 (5 bases). Trimming pared 3 bases from V and 7 bases from J, leaving 18 bases between. The CDR3 runs 15 residues. From germline, CDR1 is LNHDA and CDR2 SQIVND (reference sequence). The CDR3 DNA sequence: TGTGCCAGTAGTATTCCGGGGAGGGACGTGGTTGGCTACACCTTC. The encoded protein is CASSIPGRDVVGYTF.

The chain uses TRBV28 and TRBJ2-2, with unresolved D. Germline lookup yields CDR1 MDHEN and CDR2 SYDVKM. V lost 7 bases, J lost 1 base, and 7 bases lay in between. This CDR3 is built from 13 residues. DNA for the CDR3: TGTGCCAGCACTCCAGGGAACACCGGGGAGCTGTTTTTT. Translating gives CASTPGNTGELFF.

The V call is TRBV4-3, the J call TRBJ2-3; D ambiguous. This CDR3 is built from 15 residues. Looked up from germline, CDR1 is LGHNA and CDR2 is YSLEER. V was trimmed by 3 bases and J by 2 bases, leaving 12 bases between them. In DNA, the CDR3 is TGCGCCAGCAGCCAGTTAGCAGATCCCACAGATACGCAGTATTTT. Encoded protein: CASSQLADPTDTQYF.

The chain couples TRBV5-1 to TRBJ2-7, with TRBD2 as a possible D gene (7 bases). V dropped 4 bases and J dropped 9 bases, with 17 bases sitting between them. CDR3 length: 13 residues. CDR1 and CDR2 from the germline V gene are SGHRS and YFSETQ. The CDR3 nucleotides read TGCGCCAGCAGCGGCGGGGGCAGGGTTGCGCAGTACTTC. It specifies CASSGGGRVAQYF. The full variable domain, rest sourced from reference TRBV5-1 and TRBJ2-7, is KAGVTQTPRYLIKTRGQQVTLSCSPISGHRSVSWYQQTPGQGLQFLFEYFSETQRNKGNFPGRFSGRQFSNSRSEMNVSTLELGDSALYLCASSGGGRVAQYFGPGTRLTVT.

The genes are TRBV30 and TRBJ2-1; 11 bases agree with TRBD2. With V trimmed by 4 bases and J by 9 bases, 14 bases remained unmatched. The CDR3 is 16 residues long. Germline V gives CDR1 GTSNPN, CDR2 SVGIG (reference sequence). The CDR3 here is CAWTLGLAGQGGEQFF. The CDR3 bases are TGTGCCTGGACCCTCGGACTAGCGGGCCAGGGGGGTGAGCAGTTCTTC.

The gene calls are TRBV6-6 and TRBJ1-2; D not resolved. V shed 2 bases and J shed 4 bases, with 11 bases lying between them. CDR1 and CDR2 from the germline V gene are MNHNY and SVGAGI (reference sequence). This CDR3 is 14 amino acids long. The CDR3 protein is CASSYTAASYGYTF. The CDR3 DNA follows: TGTGCCAGCAGTTACACGGCGGCTTCCTATGGCTACACCTTC.

The V and J genes are TRBV6-6 and TRBJ2-7; D not certain. The V end lost 3 bases, the J end lost 3 bases, and 9 bases lay between the germline ends. The V gene's germline CDR1 is MNHNY and CDR2 SVGAGI (reference sequence). This CDR3 comprises 13 residues. The CDR3 nucleotides are TGTGCCAGCAGTTATTATCCAGTCTACGAGCAGTACTTC. Protein: CASSYYPVYEQYF.

This chain links TRBV5-1 with TRBJ2-3, with D possibly called TRBD1 or TRBD2 (5 bases each). Trimming removed 1 base from V and 0 bases from J, with 12 bases in between. Germline-derived CDR1 and CDR2 are SGHRS and YFSETQ. The length of the CDR3 is 16 residues. The DNA for the CDR3 is TGCGCCAGCAGCTTGTTTCCGGGGCCAAGCACAGATACGCAGTATTTT. Translating it yields CASSLFPGPSTDTQYF.

The rearrangement joins TRBV5-1 to TRBJ2-1; D is ambiguous. The CDR3 has 16 amino acids. Germline V gene data show CDR1 as SGHRS and CDR2 as YFSETQ. Trimming removed 5 bases at V and 0 bases at J, with 15 bases between. The CDR3 bases are TGCGCCAGCAGTACCGACCTCCTGAGCTCCTACAATGAGCAGTTCTTC. This codes for CASSTDLLSSYNEQFF. Full variable domain (rest looked up from reference TRBV5-1 and TRBJ2-1): KAGVTQTPRYLIKTRGQQVTLSCSPISGHRSVSWYQQTPGQGLQFLFEYFSETQRNKGNFPGRFSGRQFSNSRSEMNVSTLELGDSALYLCASSTDLLSSYNEQFFGPGTRLTVL.

This clone showed up just once. The chain carries TRBV5-1 and TRBJ2-1; 8 bases agree with TRBD1. CDR1 is SGHRS and CDR2 is YFSETQ in the germline V gene. The CDR3 runs to 15 residues. After removal of 2 bases from V and 4 bases from J, the junction contained 5 bases not matched to a gene. CDR3 sequence reads: CASSLQGVEYNEQFF. For the CDR3, the DNA is TGCGCCAGCAGCTTACAGGGGGTAGAATACAATGAGCAGTTCTTC.

This chain joins TRBV7-9 and TRBJ1-2; 7 positions agree with TRBD1. V shed 5 bases, J shed 3 bases, and the junction held 12 bases outside the gene matches. Germline CDR1 reads SEHNR; CDR2 reads FQNEAQ (reference sequence). The CDR3 contains 16 residues. This CDR3 reads CASSKLPGQRYYGYTF. CDR3 coding DNA: TGTGCCAGCAGCAAGCTACCGGGACAGAGATACTATGGCTACACCTTC.